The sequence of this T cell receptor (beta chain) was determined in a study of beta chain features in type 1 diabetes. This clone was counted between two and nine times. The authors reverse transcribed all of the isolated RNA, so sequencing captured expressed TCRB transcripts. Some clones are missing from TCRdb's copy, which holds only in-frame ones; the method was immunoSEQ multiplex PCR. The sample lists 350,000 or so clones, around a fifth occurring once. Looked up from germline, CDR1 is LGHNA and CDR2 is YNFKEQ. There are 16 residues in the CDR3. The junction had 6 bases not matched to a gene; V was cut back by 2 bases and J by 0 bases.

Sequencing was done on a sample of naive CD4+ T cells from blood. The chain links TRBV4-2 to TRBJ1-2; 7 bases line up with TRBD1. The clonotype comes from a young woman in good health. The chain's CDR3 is CASSQPGTAANYGYTF. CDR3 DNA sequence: TGTGCCAGCAGCCAACCAGGGACAGCAGCTAACTATGGCTACACCTTC.